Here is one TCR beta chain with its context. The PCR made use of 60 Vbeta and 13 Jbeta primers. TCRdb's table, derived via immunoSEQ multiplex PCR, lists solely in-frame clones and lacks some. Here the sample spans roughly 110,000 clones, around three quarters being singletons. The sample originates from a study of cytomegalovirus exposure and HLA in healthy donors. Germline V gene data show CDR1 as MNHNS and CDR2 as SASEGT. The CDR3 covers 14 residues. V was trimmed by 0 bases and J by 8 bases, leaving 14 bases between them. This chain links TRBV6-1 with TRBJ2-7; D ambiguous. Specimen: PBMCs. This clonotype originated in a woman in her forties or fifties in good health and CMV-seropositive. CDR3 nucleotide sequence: TGTGCCAGCAGTGAAGCGCTTCGAGAAACGCAGCAGTACTTC. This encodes CASSEALRETQQYF.